These T cell receptor beta chains were read from a single sample in a study of patients and donors after allogeneic stem cell transplantation. TCRdb processed the RT-PCR reads anew with MiXCR; each CDR3 protein has one entry. The data show 400,000 to 450,000 distinct CDR3 sequences, with roughly 16% seen just once and 7.2% held by the top ten. Sequencing was done on a sample of blood, either unsorted or a sorted T cell fraction (not recorded which). The receptors were gathered from a human donor who was either an allogeneic HSCT recipient or a stem cell or donor lymphocyte infusion donor (not recorded which). It is not recorded whose cells these are; they may come from a transplant donor. Each CDR3 is given with its conserved first and last residue. A D gene is named only where the DNA matches it firmly. The listing skips clone size in some rows; elsewhere it reads once, few, many or a size class.

>TRBJ1-1|14|few|TRBV6-1|NA
CASRLVDKSSEAFF
TGTGCCAGCAGACTAGTGGACAAATCATCTGAAGCTTTCTTT
>TRBJ1-6|17|once|TRBV6-1|NA
CASSETFNHPGNSPLHF
TGTGCCAGCAGTGAAACGTTCAATCACCCGGGGAATTCACCCCTCCACTTT
>TRBJ2-1|14|NA|TRBV29-1|NA
CSAGRAPGDDEQFF
TGCAGCGCAGGCCGGGCACCAGGGGATGATGAGCAGTTCTTC
>TRBJ2-5|14|few|TRBV20-1|TRBD1
CSAPRQGAQETQYF
TGCAGTGCCCCGAGACAGGGGGCCCAAGAGACCCAGTACTTC
>TRBJ2-3|13|many|TRBV7-9|TRBD2
CASSLSGSDTQYF
TGTGCCAGCAGCCTTAGCGGGAGTGATACGCAGTATTTT
>TRBJ2-1|11|NA|TRBV15|NA
CATSREQEQFF
TGTGCCACCAGCAGAGAACAGGAGCAGTTCTTC
>TRBJ2-5|16|NA|TRBV29-1|NA
CSVEDPYRARQETQYF
TGCAGCGTTGAAGATCCTTACAGGGCGCGGCAGGAGACCCAGTACTTC
>TRBJ1-1|14|few|TRBV12-3/TRBV12-4|NA
CASSFVPGDTEAFF
TGTGCCAGCAGTTTTGTACCGGGGGACACTGAAGCTTTCTTT
>TRBJ2-5|15|NA|TRBV10-3|NA
CAISDRTEYQETQYF
TGTGCCATCAGTGATCGGACGGAATACCAAGAGACCCAGTACTTC
>TRBJ2-7|15|few|TRBV9|TRBD2
CASSVVAGGAYEQYF
TGTGCCAGCAGCGTAGTAGCGGGAGGTGCCTACGAGCAGTACTTC
>TRBJ1-6|16|few|TRBV15|NA
CATSFVLTTNNSPLHF
TGTGCCACCTCCTTCGTTCTGACAACAAATAATTCACCCCTCCACTTT
>TRBJ2-3|15|many|TRBV12-3/TRBV12-4|NA
CASRWEETSTDTQYF
TGTGCCAGCAGATGGGAGGAAACTAGCACAGATACGCAGTATTTT
>TRBJ2-1|19|few|TRBV9|TRBD2
CASSDSGTSGSGSYNEQFF
TGTGCCAGCAGCGATTCCGGGACTAGCGGGAGTGGCTCCTACAATGAGCAGTTCTTC
>TRBJ2-7|13|NA|TRBV25-1|NA
CASERMDSYEQYF
TGTGCCAGCGAACGGATGGATAGTTACGAGCAGTACTTC
>TRBJ2-4|18|NA|TRBV21-1|NA
CASSTRDRDLPAKNIQYF
TGTGCCAGCAGCACCCGGGACAGGGACTTGCCTGCCAAAAACATTCAGTACTTC
>TRBJ2-7|13|few|TRBV20-1|NA
CSATEGVLAEQYF
TGCAGTGCTACGGAGGGGGTCCTCGCCGAGCAGTACTTC
>TRBJ1-1|18|few|TRBV4-2|NA
CASSPEGGLGHSDTEAFF
TGTGCCAGCAGCCCCGAGGGGGGTTTAGGGCACTCAGACACTGAAGCTTTCTTT
>TRBJ2-7|13|few|TRBV20-1|TRBD2
CSAERELSYEQYF
TGCAGTGCTGAGCGGGAGTTGTCCTACGAGCAGTACTTC
>TRBJ2-5|16|few|TRBV5-4|TRBD2
CASSFGGTSGTETQYF
TGTGCCAGCAGCTTCGGGGGGACTAGCGGGACGGAGACCCAGTACTTC
>TRBJ2-2|11|few|TRBV29-1|NA
CSGRNTGELFF
TGCAGCGGTCGAAACACCGGGGAGCTGTTTTTT
>TRBJ2-7|15|few|TRBV5-1|NA
CASSSGLPYPYEQYF
TGCGCCAGCAGCTCGGGACTCCCCTATCCCTACGAGCAGTACTTC
>TRBJ2-7|14|few|TRBV7-9|NA
CASQTGTGGYGQYF
TGTGCCAGCCAAACAGGCACAGGAGGATATGGGCAGTACTTC
>TRBJ1-5|13|few|TRBV28|NA
CAIQPPGNQPQHF
TGTGCCATCCAGCCCCCGGGCAATCAGCCCCAGCATTTT
>TRBJ2-4|14|many|TRBV5-1|NA
CASSLEGGKNIQYF
TGCGCCAGCAGCTTGGAAGGGGGCAAAAACATTCAGTACTTC
>TRBJ2-5|16|many|TRBV18|NA
CASSPLGGAFEETQYF
TGTGCCAGCTCACCGTTGGGGGGAGCCTTTGAAGAGACCCAGTACTTC
>TRBJ2-7|16|NA|TRBV12-3/TRBV12-4|TRBD1
CASSFYYQGAIYEQYF
TGTGCCAGCAGTTTCTATTATCAGGGGGCGATTTACGAGCAGTACTTC
>TRBJ1-1|16|NA|TRBV2|NA
CASSARTLAEGTEAFF
TGTGCCAGCAGCGCTCGGACCTTGGCGGAAGGCACTGAAGCTTTCTTT
>TRBJ1-1|12|many|TRBV29-1|NA
CSVTGSNTEAFF
TGCAGCGTTACAGGATCGAACACTGAAGCTTTCTTT
>TRBJ2-1|15|many|TRBV5-1|TRBD2
CASRSGGNSYNEQFF
TGCGCCAGCAGAAGCGGGGGGAACTCCTACAATGAGCAGTTCTTC
>TRBJ2-7|13|few|TRBV3-1|NA
CASSRDTTYEQYF
TGTGCCAGCAGCCGAGACACAACCTACGAGCAGTACTTC